One sample yielded the 10 T cell receptor beta chains listed below, sequenced in a study of T cell responses to AZD1222 COVID-19 vaccine. The data were produced by immunoSEQ multiplex PCR, yet TCRdb's version contains in-frame clones alone and is incomplete. The table includes approximately 50,000 clones, over 80% detected once. The sequencing used peripheral blood, collected on day 0 of AZD1222 vaccination. These receptor sequences come from an adult in good health.

J is TRBJ1-2 and V is TRBV19; 9 positions match TRBD1. Germline V gene lookup returns CDR1 LNHDA and CDR2 SQIVND (reference sequence). V dropped 7 bases and J dropped 3; count of bases not matched to a gene: 6. The CDR3 covers 14 residues. The CDR3 DNA follows: TGTGCCAGTATGGGGGACAGGGAGGACTATGGCTACACCTTC. Encoded protein: CASMGDREDYGYTF.

The chain combines TRBV7-2 with TRBJ1-5; the D is unclear. This CDR3 comprises 15 residues. The V gene lost 1 base and the J gene lost 0 bases, with 7 bases spanning the gap. Per the germline V gene, CDR1 is SGHTA and CDR2 is FQGNSA. CDR3 nucleotide sequence: TGTGCCAGCAGCTTAGTTGGTAATAGCAATCAGCCCCAGCATTTT. Translation gives CASSLVGNSNQPQHF. The full variable domain, completed using reference TRBV7-2 and TRBJ1-5, is GAGVSQSPSNKVTEKGKDVELRCDPISGHTALYWYRQSLGQGLEFLIYFQGNSAPDKSGLPSDRFSAERTGGSVSTLTIQRTQQEDSAVYLCASSLVGNSNQPQHFGDGTRLSIL.

The rearrangement links TRBV18 to TRBJ2-3, with D possibly being TRBD1 (5 bases). The length of the CDR3 is 15 residues. V lost 3 bases and J 2 bases, leaving 12 bases between the germline ends. Germline CDR1 is KGHSH and CDR2 is LQKENI. The CDR3 bases are TGTGCCAGCTCACCCTCGGACAAATACACAGATACGCAGTATTTT. Translating it yields CASSPSDKYTDTQYF.

The genes are TRBV19 and TRBJ1-2; 7 nucleotides agree with TRBD1. Germline V gene sequence: CDR1 LNHDA, CDR2 SQIVND (reference sequence). CDR3 length: 15 amino acids. With 5 bases clipped from V and 6 bases from J, the junction kept 12 bases outside the gene matches. This chain's CDR3 is CASSLGLGQPDGYTF. The CDR3 DNA reads as TGTGCCAGTAGTTTGGGCCTGGGACAGCCCGATGGCTACACCTTC.

V usage is TRBV6-5 and J usage is TRBJ2-7; possible D gene TRBD1, 7 bases. Germline values: CDR1 MNHEY, CDR2 SVGAGI. The CDR3 is 13 residues long. Trimming removed 8 bases from V and 1 base from J, with 12 bases in between. The CDR3 DNA reads as TGTGCCAGCGGAGGGACAGCTTCCTACGAGCAGTACTTC. Translated: CASGGTASYEQYF.

J is TRBJ2-1 and V is TRBV9, with D tentatively TRBD2 (5 bases). CDR3 size: 14 residues. V was pared by 1 base and J by 5 bases, with 10 bases between. Germline V gene data show CDR1 as SGDLS and CDR2 as YYNGEE. Written as DNA, the CDR3 is TGTGCCAGCAGCGTAAGGTGGGAGCACAATGAGCAGTTCTTC. It yields the protein CASSVRWEHNEQFF.

This clone was found once. CDR3 protein: CASILTRISYNEQFF. The CDR3 region has the DNA TGTGCCAGCATCCTGACTAGGATTTCCTACAATGAGCAGTTCTTC. The V gene is TRBV7-2, the J gene TRBJ2-1; the D gene is possibly TRBD2 (6 bases). CDR1 is SGHTA, CDR2 FQGNSA, per germline. CDR3 size: 15 residues. The V end was cut by 7 bases, the J end by 1 base, with 14 bases between.

This clone was detected only once. The chain employs TRBV13 and TRBJ2-1; TRBD2 matches at 11 bases. V was clipped by 6 bases and J by 0 bases; unmatched bases: 10. This CDR3 is 18 amino acids long. The germline gives CDR1 PRHDT, CDR2 FYEKMQ (reference sequence). CDR3 DNA: TGTGCCAGCAGGGGTGGACTAGCGGGCCCCGTCTCCTACAATGAGCAGTTCTTC. Its protein is CASRGGLAGPVSYNEQFF.

V usage is TRBV7-5 and J usage is TRBJ2-1; the table's D call, TRBD2, has no DNA check behind it. TRBV7-5 is marked as a pseudogene. The CDR3 sequence is 15 residues long. Written as DNA, the CDR3 is TGTGTCAGAAGCCGGCGGACTAGCCTAATAGCTGAGCAGTTCTTC. Encoded protein: CVRSRRTSLIAEQFF.

The chain uses TRBV10-1 and TRBJ1-2; no firm D call. The V end lost 8 bases, the J end lost 8 bases, and 18 bases lay between the germline ends. Germline CDR1 WNHNN, CDR2 SYGVQD (reference sequence). This CDR3 spans 13 amino acids. This CDR3 is CASFPKDAPGYTF. The CDR3 nucleotides are TGCGCCAGCTTTCCCAAGGACGCGCCCGGCTACACCTTC.